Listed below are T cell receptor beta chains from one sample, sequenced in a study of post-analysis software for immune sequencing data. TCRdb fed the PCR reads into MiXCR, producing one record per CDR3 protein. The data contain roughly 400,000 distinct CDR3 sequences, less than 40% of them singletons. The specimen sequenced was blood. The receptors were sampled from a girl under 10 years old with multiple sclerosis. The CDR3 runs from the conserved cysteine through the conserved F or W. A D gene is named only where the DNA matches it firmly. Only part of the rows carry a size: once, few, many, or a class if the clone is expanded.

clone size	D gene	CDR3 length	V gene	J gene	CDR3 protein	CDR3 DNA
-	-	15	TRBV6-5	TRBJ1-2	CASSYSGTGEYGYTF	TGTGCCAGCAGTTACTCGGGGACGGGAGAGTATGGCTACACCTTC
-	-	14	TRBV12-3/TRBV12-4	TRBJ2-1	CASSLSGPVDEQVF	TGTGCCAGCAGTTTGAGCGGACCAGTCGATGAGCAGGTCTTC
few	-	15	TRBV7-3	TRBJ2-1	CASSFSLDSTNEQFF	TGTGCCAGCAGCTTCAGCCTAGACAGTACCAATGAGCAGTTCTTC
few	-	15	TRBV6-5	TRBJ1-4	CASSYSNRQNEKLFF	TGTGCCAGCAGTTACTCGAATAGACAGAATGAAAAACTGTTTTTT
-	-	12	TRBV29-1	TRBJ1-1	CSGKTENTEAFF	TGCAGCGGTAAGACCGAGAACACTGAAGCTTTCTTT
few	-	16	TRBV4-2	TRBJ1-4	CASSLKTATTNEKLFF	TGTGCCAGCAGCCTTAAGACCGCTACAACTAATGAAAAACTGTTTTTT
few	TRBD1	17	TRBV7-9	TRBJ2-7	CASSPEQGAPLSYEQYF	TGTGCCAGCAGCCCTGAGCAGGGGGCGCCCCTCTCCTACGAGCAGTACTTC
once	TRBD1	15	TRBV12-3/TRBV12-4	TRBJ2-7	CASSQPGQGRYGQYF	TGTGCCAGCAGTCAGCCGGGACAGGGAAGGTACGGGCAGTACTTC
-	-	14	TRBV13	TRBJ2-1	CASSVSGNYNEQFF	TGTGCCAGCAGCGTTAGCGGCAACTACAATGAGCAGTTCTTC
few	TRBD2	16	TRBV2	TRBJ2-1	CASSESSGSSYNEQFF	TGTGCCAGCAGTGAATCTAGCGGGAGCTCCTACAATGAGCAGTTCTTC
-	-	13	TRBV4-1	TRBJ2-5	CASSRYTQETQYF	TGCGCCAGCAGCCGATATACCCAAGAGACCCAGTACTTC
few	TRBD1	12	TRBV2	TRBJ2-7	CALRTGSYEQYF	TGTGCCTTACGGACAGGCTCCTACGAGCAGTACTTC
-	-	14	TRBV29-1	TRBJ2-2	CSVLEGGNTGELFF	TGCAGCGTCCTCGAGGGGGGCAACACCGGGGAGCTGTTTTTT
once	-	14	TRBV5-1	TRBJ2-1	CASSLSKFFNEQFF	TGCGCCAGCAGCTTGAGTAAGTTTTTCAATGAGCAGTTCTTC
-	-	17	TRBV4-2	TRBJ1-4	CASSQDSKWGRTEKLFF	TGTGCCAGCAGCCAAGATTCAAAGTGGGGGCGAACTGAAAAACTGTTTTTT
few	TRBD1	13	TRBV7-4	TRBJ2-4	CASSTGTENIQYF	TGTGCCAGCAGCACCGGGACAGAAAACATTCAGTACTTC
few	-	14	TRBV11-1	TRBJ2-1	CASIGSSSYNEQFF	TGTGCCAGCATCGGCAGTAGCTCCTACAATGAGCAGTTCTTC
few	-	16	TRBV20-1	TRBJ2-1	CSARPLSGSSYNEQFF	TGCAGTGCTAGACCACTTTCGGGGAGCTCCTACAATGAGCAGTTCTTC
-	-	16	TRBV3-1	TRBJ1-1	CARSQDWAWAIPEAFF	TGTGCCCGCAGCCAAGATTGGGCGTGGGCCATCCCTGAAGCTTTCTTT
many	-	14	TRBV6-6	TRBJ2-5	CASSYAGGQETQYF	TGTGCCAGCAGTTACGCGGGCGGACAAGAGACCCAGTACTTC
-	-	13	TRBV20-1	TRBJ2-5	CSAPDRPEETQYF	TGCAGTGCTCCAGACAGGCCGGAAGAGACCCAGTACTTC
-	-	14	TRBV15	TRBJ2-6	CATSWSSGANVLTF	TGTGCCACCAGCTGGAGCTCTGGGGCCAACGTCCTGACTTTC
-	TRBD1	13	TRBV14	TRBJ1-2	CASRPTGASSYTF	TGTGCCAGCAGGCCTACAGGGGCATCGAGCTACACCTTC
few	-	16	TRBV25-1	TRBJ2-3	CASSDRDMLSTDTQYF	TGTGCCAGCAGTGACCGGGACATGCTGTCCACAGATACGCAGTATTTT
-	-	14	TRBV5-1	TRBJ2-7	CASSLEAGSYEQYF	TGCGCCAGCAGCTTGGAAGCGGGCTCCTACGAGCAGTACTTC
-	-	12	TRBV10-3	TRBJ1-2	CAIMEVSYGYTF	TGTGCCATCATGGAGGTCTCTTATGGCTACACCTTC
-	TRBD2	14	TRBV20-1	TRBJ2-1	CSAALAGGYNEQFF	TGCAGTGCCGCACTAGCGGGGGGATACAATGAGCAGTTCTTC
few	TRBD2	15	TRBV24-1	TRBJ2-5	CATSDASGSQETQYF	TGTGCCACCAGTGATGCTAGCGGGAGTCAAGAGACCCAGTACTTC
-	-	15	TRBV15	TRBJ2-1	CATSRAGSSYNEQFF	TGTGCCACCAGCAGAGCCGGGAGCTCCTACAATGAGCAGTTCTTC
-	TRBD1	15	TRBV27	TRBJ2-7	CASSLGLDRFIGQYF	TGTGCCAGCAGTTTAGGTCTGGACAGGTTTATCGGGCAGTACTTC
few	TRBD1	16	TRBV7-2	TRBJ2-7	CASKSPGTGGSYEQYF	TGTGCCAGCAAATCTCCCGGGACAGGGGGGAGTTACGAGCAGTACTTC
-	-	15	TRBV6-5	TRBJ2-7	CASSYLAQGAYEQYF	TGTGCCAGCAGTTACCTCGCCCAGGGCGCCTACGAGCAGTACTTC
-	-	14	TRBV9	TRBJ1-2	CASSVSGADDGYTF	TGTGCCAGCAGCGTGAGTGGGGCAGATGATGGCTACACCTTC
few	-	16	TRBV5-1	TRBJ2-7	CASSHGVAGAGYEQYF	TGCGCCAGCAGCCATGGAGTGGCAGGGGCCGGCTACGAGCAGTACTTC
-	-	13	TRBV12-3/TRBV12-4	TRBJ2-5	CASSLPPEETQYF	TGTGCCAGCAGTTTACCCCCAGAAGAGACCCAGTACTTC
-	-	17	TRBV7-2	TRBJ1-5	CASSLVHRLAGNQPQHF	TGTGCCAGCAGCTTAGTACACAGATTGGCGGGCAATCAGCCCCAGCATTTT
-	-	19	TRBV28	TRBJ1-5	CASSRSIRVRGVSNQPQHF	TGTGCCAGCAGTCGGTCTATCAGGGTGAGGGGAGTTAGCAATCAGCCCCAGCATTTT
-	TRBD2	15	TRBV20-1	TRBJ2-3	CSAPGLAGDSDTQYF	TGCAGTGCTCCTGGACTAGCGGGAGACTCAGATACGCAGTATTTT
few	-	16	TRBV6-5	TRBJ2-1	CASSYEQVATYNEQFF	TGTGCCAGCAGTTACGAGCAGGTAGCTACCTACAATGAGCAGTTCTTC
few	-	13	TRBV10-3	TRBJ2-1	CAISESLNYEQFF	TGTGCCATCAGTGAGTCCTTAAATTATGAGCAGTTCTTC